This is a list of T cell receptor beta chains from one sample in a study of blood T cell repertoires in COVID-19. Produced via immunoSEQ multiplex PCR; TCRdb's table is partial and in-frame only. The data hold around 450,000 clones, with 87% observed a single time. Input material: PBMCs or T cells enriched from blood (not recorded which). The origin of the receptors is a woman under 30 with acute COVID-19. CDR3s leave out the opening cysteine and the closing phenylalanine or tryptophan. A row's size may be missing; if present it is once, few, many or a size class.

j_gene: TRBJ2-2; abundance: .; v_gene: TRBV30; len: 11; CDR3aa: AWTSFPTGELF
j_gene: TRBJ2-7; abundance: once; v_gene: TRBV18; len: 11; CDR3aa: ASSPPGRREQY
j_gene: TRBJ1-4; abundance: .; v_gene: TRBV5-1; len: 16; CDR3aa: ASSPGTDSRGYNEKLF
j_gene: TRBJ1-6; abundance: once; v_gene: TRBV9; len: 9; CDR3aa: ASSDVSPLH
j_gene: TRBJ1-2; abundance: once; v_gene: TRBV10-3; len: 14; CDR3aa: AISESGVGANYGYT
j_gene: TRBJ2-2; abundance: .; v_gene: TRBV25-1; len: 13; CDR3aa: ASSELASVTGELF
j_gene: TRBJ2-3; abundance: .; v_gene: TRBV9; len: 17; CDR3aa: ASSVASGGRESGTDTQY
j_gene: TRBJ1-1; abundance: .; v_gene: TRBV6-1; len: 13; CDR3aa: ASSDYSEADTEAF
j_gene: TRBJ1-1; abundance: .; v_gene: TRBV5-3; len: 12; CDR3aa: ARSLEELNTEAF
j_gene: TRBJ2-5; abundance: .; v_gene: TRBV13; len: 13; CDR3aa: ASKTRQGVRETQY
j_gene: TRBJ2-7; abundance: .; v_gene: TRBV19; len: 13; CDR3aa: ASSIGGLVKYEQY
j_gene: TRBJ2-1; abundance: .; v_gene: TRBV24-1; len: 12; CDR3aa: ATSAGVGDNEQF
j_gene: TRBJ2-5; abundance: few; v_gene: TRBV7-2; len: 14; CDR3aa: ASSKLAGDGQETQY
j_gene: TRBJ1-1; abundance: .; v_gene: TRBV19; len: 12; CDR3aa: ASSVGTGGTEAF
j_gene: TRBJ2-2; abundance: few; v_gene: TRBV27; len: 15; CDR3aa: AGREVLAAPNTGELF
j_gene: TRBJ1-2; abundance: few; v_gene: TRBV12-3/TRBV12-4; len: 11; CDR3aa: ASSLGTGYGYT
j_gene: TRBJ1-5; abundance: once; v_gene: TRBV6-5; len: 12; CDR3aa: ASSYSKGSQPQH
j_gene: TRBJ2-7; abundance: once; v_gene: TRBV27; len: 17; CDR3aa: ASSSKGGGKATSGYEQY
j_gene: TRBJ1-2; abundance: .; v_gene: TRBV12-3/TRBV12-4; len: 11; CDR3aa: ASSEQGNRGYT
j_gene: TRBJ1-1; abundance: .; v_gene: TRBV10-2; len: 12; CDR3aa: AGREEYRGTEAF
j_gene: TRBJ2-2; abundance: .; v_gene: TRBV5-6; len: 13; CDR3aa: ASSAYAENTGELF
j_gene: TRBJ2-7; abundance: few; v_gene: TRBV14; len: 15; CDR3aa: ASSQARPGQGGNEQY
j_gene: TRBJ2-6; abundance: .; v_gene: TRBV2; len: 14; CDR3aa: ASSVGRGSGANVLT
j_gene: TRBJ1-1; abundance: once; v_gene: TRBV24-1; len: 11; CDR3aa: ATRGQFETEAF
j_gene: TRBJ2-7; abundance: .; v_gene: TRBV30; len: 9; CDR3aa: AWSLSYEQY
j_gene: TRBJ1-5; abundance: .; v_gene: TRBV6-5; len: 11; CDR3aa: ASRGYLETAQH
j_gene: TRBJ2-7; abundance: once; v_gene: TRBV4-1; len: 12; CDR3aa: ASSQEVAGAEQY
j_gene: TRBJ2-2; abundance: .; v_gene: TRBV7-2; len: 12; CDR3aa: ASSHPRGTGELF
j_gene: TRBJ1-2; abundance: .; v_gene: TRBV10-3; len: 12; CDR3aa: ATYKQGQDYGYT